This T cell receptor beta chain came from a study of cytomegalovirus exposure and HLA in healthy donors. Study-wide points: Under in vitro conditions, three CMV-associated chains were confirmed as specific for CMV antigens.

Clones were sequenced by immunoSEQ multiplex PCR, and TCRdb holds only the in-frame ones, with some missing. The sample consists of hundreds of thousands of clones, more than 75% of them appearing once. As for this clone: The antigen is unknown.

This CDR3 comprises 15 residues. Losses at the gene ends were 1 base for V and 7 bases for J; bases not matched to a gene: 6. The V gene's germline CDR1 is MNHEY and CDR2 SMNVEV (reference sequence). The sequencing sample was made of PBMCs. This TCR came from a woman aged 18-29 years in good health and CMV-seropositive. The genes are TRBV27 and TRBJ2-1; TRBD1 aligns across 8 bases. CDR3 amino acids: CASSLLDRARNEQFF. In nucleotides, the CDR3 is TGTGCCAGCAGTTTATTGGACAGGGCGCGGAATGAGCAGTTCTTC.